The clone carrying this T cell receptor (beta chain) has more than one count but fewer than ten. As yet, its antigen is unknown. Each TCR beta cDNA library carried unique molecular identifiers. A single record per CDR3 protein comes from TCRdb applying MiXCR to the PCR reads. Altogether some 260,000 distinct CDR3 sequences are present, less than 40% being singletons, with the ten largest covering around 4.8%. These data come from a study of post-analysis software for immune sequencing data. This CDR3 comprises 14 residues. The ends lost 6 bases at V and 5 bases at J; junction bases unmatched: 7. Germline lookup yields CDR1 SGHNT and CDR2 YYREEE (reference sequence). Findings of the study overall: Four to six TRBV segments (TRBV5-6, TRBV5-1 and TRBV20-1 among them) occurred more frequently in patients than in controls. Normalized Chao1 diversity in multiple sclerosis patients fell significantly below that of controls.

Sequencing used blood. J is TRBJ2-3 and V is TRBV5-4, with TRBD2 matching 9 bases. This clonotype was obtained from a girl under 18 with multiple sclerosis. The CDR3 nucleotides read TGTGCCAGCACGGCTAGCGGGACGGGAGATACGCAGTATTTT. Translation: CASTASGTGDTQYF.